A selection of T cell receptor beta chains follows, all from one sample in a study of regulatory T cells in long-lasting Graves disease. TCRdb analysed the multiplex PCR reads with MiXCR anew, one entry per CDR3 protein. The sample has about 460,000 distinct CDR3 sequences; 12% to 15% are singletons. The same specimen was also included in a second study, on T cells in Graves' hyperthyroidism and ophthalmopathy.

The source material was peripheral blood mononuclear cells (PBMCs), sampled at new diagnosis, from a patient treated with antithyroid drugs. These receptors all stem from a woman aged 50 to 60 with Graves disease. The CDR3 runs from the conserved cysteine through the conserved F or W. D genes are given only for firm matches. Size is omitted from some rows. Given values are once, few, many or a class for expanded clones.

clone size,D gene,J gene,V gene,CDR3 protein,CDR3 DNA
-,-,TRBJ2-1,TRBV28,CATRADYNEQFF,TGTGCCACCAGGGCAGATTACAATGAGCAGTTCTTC
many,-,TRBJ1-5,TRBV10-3,CAISERLYSNQPQHF,TGTGCCATCAGTGAAAGGCTATATAGCAATCAGCCCCAGCATTTT
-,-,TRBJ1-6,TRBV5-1,CASSFQGSDSPLHF,TGCGCCAGCAGCTTTCAGGGGTCGGATTCACCCCTCCACTTT
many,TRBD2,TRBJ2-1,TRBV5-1,CASSAGDIYNEQFF,TGCGCCAGCAGCGCGGGAGATATCTACAATGAGCAGTTCTTC
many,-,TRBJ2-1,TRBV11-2,CASSLTVADNEQFF,TGTGCCAGCAGCTTAACGGTCGCTGACAATGAGCAGTTCTTC
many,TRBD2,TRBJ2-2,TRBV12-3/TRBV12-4,CASSQRTSGGELFF,TGTGCCAGCAGTCAACGGACTAGCGGCGGGGAGCTGTTTTTT
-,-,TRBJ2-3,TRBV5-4,CASTIRDQGTDTQYF,TGTGCCAGCACAATACGGGACCAAGGCACAGATACGCAGTATTTT
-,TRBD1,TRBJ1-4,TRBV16,CASSQGTGYYATNEKLFF,TGTGCCAGCAGCCAAGGGACAGGATATTATGCAACTAATGAAAAACTGTTTTTT
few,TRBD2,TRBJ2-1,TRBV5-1,CASSLVPSGLSYNEQFF,TGCGCCAGCAGCTTGGTGCCTAGCGGGCTGTCCTACAATGAGCAGTTCTTC
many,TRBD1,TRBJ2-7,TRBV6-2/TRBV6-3,CASQGTGAEQYF,TGTGCCAGCCAAGGGACAGGGGCCGAGCAGTACTTC
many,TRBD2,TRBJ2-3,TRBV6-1,CASSLAGTSLDTQYF,TGTGCCAGCAGTCTTGCCGGGACTAGTTTGGATACGCAGTATTTT
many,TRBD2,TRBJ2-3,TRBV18,CASSPGTSADTQYF,TGTGCCAGCTCACCGGGGACTAGCGCAGATACGCAGTATTTT
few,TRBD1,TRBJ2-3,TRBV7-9,CASSAGTGARDTQYF,TGTGCCAGCAGCGCCGGAACAGGGGCGCGGGATACGCAGTATTTT
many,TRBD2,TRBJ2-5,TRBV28,CASSLHGLAGVSAAKTQYF,TGTGCCAGCAGTCTCCATGGACTAGCGGGAGTATCCGCCGCGAAGACCCAGTACTTC
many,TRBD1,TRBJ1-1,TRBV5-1,CASSFGQGRGNTEAFF,TGCGCCAGCAGCTTCGGACAGGGGCGCGGGAACACTGAAGCTTTCTTT
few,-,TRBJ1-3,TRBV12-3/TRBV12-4,CASSLVSKFGTGNTIYF,TGTGCCAGCAGTTTAGTCTCCAAATTTGGTACTGGAAACACCATATATTTT